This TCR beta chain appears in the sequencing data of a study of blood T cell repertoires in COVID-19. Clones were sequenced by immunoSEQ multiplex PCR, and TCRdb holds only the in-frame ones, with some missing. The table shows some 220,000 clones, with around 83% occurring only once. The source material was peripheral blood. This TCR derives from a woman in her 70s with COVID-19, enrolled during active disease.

CDR3 DNA: TGCGCCAGCAGCCAGGCCGGACTAGCGGTTGGCTACAATGAGCAGTTCTTC. It yields the protein CASSQAGLAVGYNEQFF. This chain links TRBV4-3 with TRBJ2-1, with 10 positions matching TRBD2. CDR1 and CDR2 from the germline V gene are LGHNA and YSLEER. V gave up 3 bases and J gave up 3 bases; unmatched junction bases: 8. There are 17 residues in the CDR3.